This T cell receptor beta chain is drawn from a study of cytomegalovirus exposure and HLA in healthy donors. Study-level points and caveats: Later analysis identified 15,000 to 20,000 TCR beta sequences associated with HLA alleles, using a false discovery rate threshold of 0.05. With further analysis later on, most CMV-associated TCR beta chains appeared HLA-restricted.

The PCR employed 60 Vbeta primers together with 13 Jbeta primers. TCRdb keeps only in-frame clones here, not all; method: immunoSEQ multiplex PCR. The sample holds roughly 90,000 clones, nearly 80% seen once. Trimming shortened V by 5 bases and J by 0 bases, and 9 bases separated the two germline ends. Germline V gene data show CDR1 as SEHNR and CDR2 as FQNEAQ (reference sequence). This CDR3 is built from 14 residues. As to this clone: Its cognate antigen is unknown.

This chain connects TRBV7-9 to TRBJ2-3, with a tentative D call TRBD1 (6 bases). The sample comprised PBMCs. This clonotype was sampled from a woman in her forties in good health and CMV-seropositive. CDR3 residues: CASSRGQSTDTQYF. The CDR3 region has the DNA TGTGCCAGCAGCAGAGGACAGAGCACAGATACGCAGTATTTT.